Each of the 13 T cell receptor beta chains below was sequenced from the same sample in a study of T cell changes during pregnancy in multiple sclerosis. Sequenced by immunoSEQ multiplex PCR; TCRdb stores in-frame clones only, minus some. This sample has some 60,000 clones, with over 75% found just once. The specimen was peripheral blood, collected after pregnancy. The receptors were sampled from a female donor with multiple sclerosis, enrolled in a pregnancy study.

The chain recombines TRBV7-9 with TRBJ2-7; D remains ambiguous. Germline CDR1 and CDR2: SEHNR and FQNEAQ (reference sequence). This CDR3 region has 13 residues. Trimming shortened V by 6 bases and J by 6 bases, and 15 bases separated the two germline ends. The DNA of the CDR3 is TGTGCCAGCAGTTACGCCCTAGGTGGCGAGCAGTACTTC. It is translated as CASSYALGGEQYF.

The V and J genes are TRBV5-1 and TRBJ1-5; D possibly corresponds to TRBD1 (5 bases). Germline CDR1 and CDR2: SGHRS and YFSETQ. The germline V and J ends were trimmed by 0 bases and 0 bases, with 22 bases remaining between them. The length of the CDR3 is 20 residues. For the CDR3, the DNA is TGCGCCAGCAGCTTGGAAGCCGCAGGGATGAAGAATGATAGCAATCAGCCCCAGCATTTT. This encodes CASSLEAAGMKNDSNQPQHF.

The gene calls are TRBV6-6 and TRBJ2-7; the D gene is possibly TRBD2 (7 bases). Germline-derived CDR1 and CDR2 are MNHNY and SVGAGI (reference sequence). This CDR3 contains 15 residues. V was cut by 5 bases and J by 1 base, with 15 bases left in between. CDR3 loop: CASSLRGAQSYEQYF. The CDR3 DNA is TGTGCCAGCAGTCTCCGGGGGGCGCAGTCCTACGAGCAGTACTTC.

The chain recombines TRBV10-3 with TRBJ2-3, with 9 bases identical to TRBD2. The V and J ends lost 8 bases and 1 base, in that order; junction bases with no gene match: 4. The CDR3 runs to 14 residues. Germline CDR1 ENHRY, CDR2 SYGVKD. CDR3 protein: CAIAASGGTDTQYF. CDR3 DNA sequence: TGTGCCATCGCAGCTAGCGGGGGCACAGATACGCAGTATTTT.

V is TRBV21-1 and J is TRBJ2-7; the table's D gene call, TRBD2, was not cross checked with the DNA. TRBV21-1 is marked as a pseudogene. The CDR3 sequence is 15 residues long. The CDR3 here is CASSKVGGPHYEQYF. The DNA for the CDR3 is TGTGCCAGCAGCAAAGTGGGGGGACCGCATTACGAGCAGTACTTC.

The chain has TRBV11-2 and TRBJ2-3; TRBD2 agrees at 8 bases. The germline V gene has CDR1 SGHAT and CDR2 FQNNGV. This CDR3 has 15 amino acids. J lost 5 bases, V lost 5 bases, and 9 bases had no gene match. This CDR3 reads CASSPGGAGEDTQYF. In DNA form, the CDR3 reads TGTGCCAGCAGCCCCGGGGGGGCAGGAGAAGATACGCAGTATTTT.

The J gene is TRBJ2-4, the V gene TRBV4-3; D is possibly TRBD1 (5 bases). Deletions cut 2 bases from V and 6 bases from J, with 14 bases between. Germline CDR1 and CDR2: LGHNA and YSLEER. The CDR3 totals 15 residues. CDR3 DNA: TGCGCCAGCAGCCAACATACGACAGTCTCAAACATTCAGTACTTC. This codes for CASSQHTTVSNIQYF.

The genes are TRBV7-9 and TRBJ1-2; TRBD1 is a possible D gene (5 bases). Germline CDR1 and CDR2: SEHNR and FQNEAQ (reference sequence). The CDR3 is 14 amino acids. Between the trimmed V and J ends, which lost 5 bases and 2 bases, there was a span of 12 bases. Here the CDR3 DNA reads TGTGCCAGCAGCCGTGGGGAGGGGAACTATGGCTACACCTTC. Translating gives CASSRGEGNYGYTF.

The rearrangement uses TRBV11-2 and TRBJ1-1; D not resolved. Trimming took off 5 bases at V and 0 bases at J, with 10 bases between the two ends. CDR1 and CDR2 (germline): SGHAT, FQNNGV. This CDR3 is built from 14 residues. The CDR3 region has the DNA TGTGCCAGCAGCCTCAGACTGATGAACACTGAAGCTTTCTTT. It codes for CASSLRLMNTEAFF.

This rearrangement joins TRBV5-4 to TRBJ2-3; tentatively, D is TRBD2 (6 bases). In germline, CDR1 is SGHNT, CDR2 YYREEE (reference sequence). V was clipped by 1 base and J by 5 bases, with 20 bases between them. This CDR3 contains 17 residues. The CDR3 here is CASSLNLGADGGDTQYF. The CDR3 DNA follows: TGTGCCAGCAGCTTGAATTTAGGGGCCGACGGGGGAGATACGCAGTATTTT. The variable domain in full, with the rest retrieved from reference TRBV5-4 and TRBJ2-3, is ETGVTQSPTHLIKTRGQQVTLRCSSQSGHNTVSWYQQALGQGPQFIFQYYREEENGRGNFPPRFSGLQFPNYSSELNVNALELDDSALYLCASSLNLGADGGDTQYFGPGTRLTVL.

The CDR3 bases are TGTGCCAGCAGCTTGTCCCTCCGTGAGCAGTTCTTC. This translates into CASSLSLREQFF. This rearrangement joins TRBV5-5 to TRBJ2-1; D is undetermined. Germline V gene data show CDR1 as SGHKS and CDR2 as YYEKEE (reference sequence). V lost 1 base, J lost 9 bases, and 8 bases lay in between. CDR3 length: 12 amino acids.

The genes are TRBV9 and TRBJ1-1; D unclear. The germline CDR1 and CDR2 sequences are SGDLS and YYNGEE. V lost 1 base and J 4 bases, leaving 26 bases between the germline ends. CDR3 length: 19 residues. The CDR3 loop is CASSVSPRGFRGQLTEAFF. The CDR3, as DNA: TGTGCCAGCAGCGTAAGTCCCCGTGGCTTCCGTGGGCAGCTCACTGAAGCTTTCTTT.

The chain is built from TRBV19 and TRBJ1-5, with D uncertain. The CDR3 is 15 residues long. Looked up from germline, CDR1 is LNHDA and CDR2 is SQIVND (reference sequence). Trimming left V 7 bases short and J 5 bases short, with 18 bases between. CDR3 in amino acids: CASTLGSSPHQPQHF. The CDR3 DNA is TGTGCCAGTACCCTAGGCTCCTCCCCACATCAGCCCCAGCATTTT.